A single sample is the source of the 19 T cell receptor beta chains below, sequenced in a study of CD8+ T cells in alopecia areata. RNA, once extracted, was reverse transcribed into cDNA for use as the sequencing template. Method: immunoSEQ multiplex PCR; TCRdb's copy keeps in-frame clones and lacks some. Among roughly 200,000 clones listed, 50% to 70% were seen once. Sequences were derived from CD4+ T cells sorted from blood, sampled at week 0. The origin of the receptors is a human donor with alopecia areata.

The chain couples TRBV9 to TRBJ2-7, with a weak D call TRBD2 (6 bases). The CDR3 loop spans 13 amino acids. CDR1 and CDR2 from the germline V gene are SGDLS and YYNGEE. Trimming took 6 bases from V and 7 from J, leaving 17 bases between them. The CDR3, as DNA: TGTGCCAGCATACCAGATCGGGGGTATGAGCAGTACTTC. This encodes CASIPDRGYEQYF.

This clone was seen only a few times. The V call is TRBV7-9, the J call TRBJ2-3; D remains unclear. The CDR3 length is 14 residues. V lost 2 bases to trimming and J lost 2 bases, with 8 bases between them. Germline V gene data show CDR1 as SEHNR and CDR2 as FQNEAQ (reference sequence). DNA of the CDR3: TGTGCCAGCAGCTTACAGGTTAACACAGATACGCAGTATTTT. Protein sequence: CASSLQVNTDTQYF.

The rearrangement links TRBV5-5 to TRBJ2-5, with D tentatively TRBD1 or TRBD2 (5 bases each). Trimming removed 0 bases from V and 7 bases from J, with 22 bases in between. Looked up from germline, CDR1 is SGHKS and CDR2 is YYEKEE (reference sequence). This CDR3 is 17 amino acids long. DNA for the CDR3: TGTGCCAGCAGCTTGGCCCATTTGGGGCTCCCAGGAGGGACCCAGTACTTC. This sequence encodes CASSLAHLGLPGGTQYF.

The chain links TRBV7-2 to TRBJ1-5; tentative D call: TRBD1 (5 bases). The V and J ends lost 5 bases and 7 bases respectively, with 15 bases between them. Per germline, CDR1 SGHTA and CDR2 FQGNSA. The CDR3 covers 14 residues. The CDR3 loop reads CASSPGGERQPQHF. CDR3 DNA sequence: TGTGCCAGCAGCCCAGGAGGGGAACGGCAGCCCCAGCATTTT.

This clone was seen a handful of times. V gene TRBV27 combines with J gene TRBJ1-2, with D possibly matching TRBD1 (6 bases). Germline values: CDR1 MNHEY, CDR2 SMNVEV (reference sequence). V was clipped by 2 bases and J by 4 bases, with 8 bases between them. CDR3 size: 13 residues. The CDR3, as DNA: TGTGCCAGCAGTTTAAAGGGGGGCTATGGCTACACCTTC. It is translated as CASSLKGGYGYTF.

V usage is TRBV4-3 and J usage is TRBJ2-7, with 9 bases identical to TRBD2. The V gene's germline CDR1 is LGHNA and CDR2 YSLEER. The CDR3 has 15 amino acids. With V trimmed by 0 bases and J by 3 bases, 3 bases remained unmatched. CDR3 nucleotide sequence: TGCGCCAGCAGCCAAGATCCTAGCGGGGACTACGAGCAGTACTTC. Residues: CASSQDPSGDYEQYF.

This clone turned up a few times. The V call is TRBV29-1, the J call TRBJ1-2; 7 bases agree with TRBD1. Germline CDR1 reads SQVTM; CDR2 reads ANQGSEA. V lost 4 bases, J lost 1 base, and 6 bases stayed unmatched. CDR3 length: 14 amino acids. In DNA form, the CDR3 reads TGCAGCGTTGGAGGGGACAGTCTTAACTATGGCTACACCTTC. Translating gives CSVGGDSLNYGYTF. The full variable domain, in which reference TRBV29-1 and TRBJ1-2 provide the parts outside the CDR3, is SAVISQKPSRDICQRGTSLTIQCQVDSQVTMMFWYRQQPGQSLTLIATANQGSEATYESGFVIDKFPISRPNLTFSTLTVSNMSPEDSSIYLCSVGGDSLNYGYTFGSGTRLTVV.

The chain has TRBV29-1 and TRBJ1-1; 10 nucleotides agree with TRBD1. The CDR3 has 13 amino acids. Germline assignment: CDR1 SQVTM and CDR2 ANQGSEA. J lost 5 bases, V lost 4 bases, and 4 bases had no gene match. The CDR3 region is CSVAGQGLTEAFF. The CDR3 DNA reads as TGCAGCGTTGCGGGACAGGGGCTTACTGAAGCTTTCTTT.

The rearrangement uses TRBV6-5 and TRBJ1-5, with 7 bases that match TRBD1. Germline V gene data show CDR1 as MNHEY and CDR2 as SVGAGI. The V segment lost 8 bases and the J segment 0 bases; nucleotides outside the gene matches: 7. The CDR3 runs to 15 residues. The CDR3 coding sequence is TGTGCCAGCGGGTCGGGACAGAATAGCAATCAGCCCCAGCATTTT. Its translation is CASGSGQNSNQPQHF.

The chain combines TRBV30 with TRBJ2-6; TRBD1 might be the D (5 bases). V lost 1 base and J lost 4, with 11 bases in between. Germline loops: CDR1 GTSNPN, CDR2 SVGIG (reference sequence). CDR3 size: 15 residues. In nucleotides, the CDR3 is TGTGCCTGGAGTGCCAGGGTCTCCGGGGCCAACGTCCTGACTTTC. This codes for CAWSARVSGANVLTF.

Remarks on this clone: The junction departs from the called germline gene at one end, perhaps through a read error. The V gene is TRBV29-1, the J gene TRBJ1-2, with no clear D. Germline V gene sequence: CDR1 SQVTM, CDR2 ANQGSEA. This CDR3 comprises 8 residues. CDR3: CSVERARF. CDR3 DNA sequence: TGCAGCGTTGAAAGGGCTCGCTTC. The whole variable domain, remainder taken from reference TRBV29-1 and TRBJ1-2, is SAVISQKPSRDICQRGTSLTIQCQVDSQVTMMFWYRQQPGQSLTLIATANQGSEATYESGFVIDKFPISRPNLTFSTLTVSNMSPEDSSIYLCSVERARFGSGTRLTVV.

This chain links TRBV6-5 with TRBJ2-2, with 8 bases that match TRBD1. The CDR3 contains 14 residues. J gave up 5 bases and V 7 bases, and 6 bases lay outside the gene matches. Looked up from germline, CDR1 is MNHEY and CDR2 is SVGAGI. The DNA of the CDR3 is TGTGCCAGCACCGGACAGGGTGGTACCGGGGAGCTGTTTTTT. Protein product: CASTGQGGTGELFF.

The CDR3 nucleotides are TGCGCCAGCAGCCAAGTGGGGTCCCACAATGAGCAGTTCTTC. Translating it yields CASSQVGSHNEQFF. The rearrangement uses TRBV4-3 and TRBJ2-1; D call uncertain. Germline CDR1 LGHNA, CDR2 YSLEER. Trimming stripped 1 base from V and 5 bases from J, with 9 bases between. This CDR3 comprises 14 residues.

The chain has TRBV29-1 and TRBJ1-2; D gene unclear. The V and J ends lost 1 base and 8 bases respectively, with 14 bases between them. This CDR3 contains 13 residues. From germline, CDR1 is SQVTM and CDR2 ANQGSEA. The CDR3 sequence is CSVEVWEWRGYTF. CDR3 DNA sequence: TGCAGCGTTGAAGTCTGGGAATGGCGCGGCTACACCTTC.

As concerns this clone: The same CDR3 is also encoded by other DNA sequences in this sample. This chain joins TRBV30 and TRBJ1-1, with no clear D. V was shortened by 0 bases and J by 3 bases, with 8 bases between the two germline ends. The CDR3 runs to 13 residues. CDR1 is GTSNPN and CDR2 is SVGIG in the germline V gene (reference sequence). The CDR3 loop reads CAWSVRRDTEAFF. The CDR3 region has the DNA TGTGCCTGGAGTGTACGTCGGGACACTGAAGCTTTCTTT.

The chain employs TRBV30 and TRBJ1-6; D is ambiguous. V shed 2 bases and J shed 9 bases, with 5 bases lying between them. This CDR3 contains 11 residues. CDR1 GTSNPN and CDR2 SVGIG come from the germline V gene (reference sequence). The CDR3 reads CAWSSPSPLHF. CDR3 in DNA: TGTGCCTGGAGTTCTCCTTCACCCCTCCACTTT.

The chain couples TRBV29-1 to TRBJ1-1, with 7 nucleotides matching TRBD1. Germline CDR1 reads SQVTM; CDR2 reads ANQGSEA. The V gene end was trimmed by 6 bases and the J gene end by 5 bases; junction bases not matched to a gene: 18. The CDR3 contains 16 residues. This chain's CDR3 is CSVKEGGGGRRTEAFF. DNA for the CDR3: TGCAGCGTGAAGGAGGGTGGAGGGGGCAGGAGGACTGAAGCTTTCTTT. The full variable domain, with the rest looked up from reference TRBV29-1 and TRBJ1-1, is SAVISQKPSRDICQRGTSLTIQCQVDSQVTMMFWYRQQPGQSLTLIATANQGSEATYESGFVIDKFPISRPNLTFSTLTVSNMSPEDSSIYLCSVKEGGGGRRTEAFFGQGTRLTVV.

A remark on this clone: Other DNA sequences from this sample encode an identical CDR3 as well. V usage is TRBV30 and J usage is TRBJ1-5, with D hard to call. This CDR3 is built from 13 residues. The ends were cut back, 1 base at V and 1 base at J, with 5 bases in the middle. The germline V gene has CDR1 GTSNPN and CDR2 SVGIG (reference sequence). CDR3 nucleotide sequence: TGTGCCTGGAGTGATGGCAGCAATCAGCCCCAGCATTTT. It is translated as CAWSDGSNQPQHF.

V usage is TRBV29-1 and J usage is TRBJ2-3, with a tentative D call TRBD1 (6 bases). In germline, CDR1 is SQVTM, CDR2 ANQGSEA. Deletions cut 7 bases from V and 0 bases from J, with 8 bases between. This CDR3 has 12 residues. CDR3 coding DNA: TGCAGCGCAGACAGGAGCACAGATACGCAGTATTTT. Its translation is CSADRSTDTQYF.